This note documents a single TCR beta chain sequence. Its antigen is unidentified. This record comes from a study of T cell responses to AZD1222 COVID-19 vaccine. Notes on the study in general: All repertoire sampling was performed exclusively after the peak T cell response. Donors were mostly white British, more females; clonal diversity possibly underestimated. Vaccine-associated CD4 TCRs ranged over spike, dominating at 160-218 and 743-854. Just 5 to 7 people given AZD1222 tested seropositive at baseline.

V was clipped by 5 bases and J by 0 bases, with 10 bases between them. The CDR3 consists of 14 residues. The germline V gene has CDR1 MNHEY and CDR2 SVGAGI. Clones were sequenced by immunoSEQ multiplex PCR, and TCRdb holds only the in-frame ones, with some missing. The sample yields about 120,000 clones, about nine tenths seen once. The chain links TRBV6-5 to TRBJ1-1; perhaps TRBD1 as D (6 bases). The source is an adult in good health. The sample was peripheral blood, taken on day 0 of AZD1222 vaccination. The CDR3 bases are TGTGCCAGCAGTAGGGACAAAATGAACACTGAAGCTTTCTTT. Its translation is CASSRDKMNTEAFF.